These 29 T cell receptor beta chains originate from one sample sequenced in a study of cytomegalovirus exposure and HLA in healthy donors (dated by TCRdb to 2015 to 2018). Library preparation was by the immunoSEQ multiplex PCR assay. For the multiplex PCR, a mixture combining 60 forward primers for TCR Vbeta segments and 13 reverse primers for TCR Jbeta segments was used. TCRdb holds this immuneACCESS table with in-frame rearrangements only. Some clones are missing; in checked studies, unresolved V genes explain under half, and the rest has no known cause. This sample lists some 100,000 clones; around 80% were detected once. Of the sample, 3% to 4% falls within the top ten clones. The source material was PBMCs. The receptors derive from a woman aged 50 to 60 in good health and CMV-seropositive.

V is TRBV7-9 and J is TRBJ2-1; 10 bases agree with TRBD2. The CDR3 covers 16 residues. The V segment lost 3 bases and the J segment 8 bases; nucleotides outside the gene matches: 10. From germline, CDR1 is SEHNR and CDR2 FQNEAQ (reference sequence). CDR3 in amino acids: CASSFTGTSASDEQFF. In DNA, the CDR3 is TGTGCCAGCAGCTTCACCGGGACTAGCGCTTCGGATGAGCAGTTCTTC.

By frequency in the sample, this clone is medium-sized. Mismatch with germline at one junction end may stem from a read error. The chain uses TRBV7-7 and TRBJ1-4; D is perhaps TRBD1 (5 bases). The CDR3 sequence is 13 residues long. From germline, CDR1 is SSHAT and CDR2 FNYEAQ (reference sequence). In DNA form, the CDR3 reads TGTGCTAGCAGCTTAAATCAGGGTGAAAAACTGTTTTTT. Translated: CASSLNQGEKLFF.

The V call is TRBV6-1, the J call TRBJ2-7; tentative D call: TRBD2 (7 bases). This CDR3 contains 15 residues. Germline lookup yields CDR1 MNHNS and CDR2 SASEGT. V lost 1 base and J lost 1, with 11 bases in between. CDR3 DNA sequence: TGTGCCAGCAGTGAAGGGGGGGGGCCTTCCTACGAGCAGTACTTC. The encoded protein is CASSEGGGPSYEQYF.

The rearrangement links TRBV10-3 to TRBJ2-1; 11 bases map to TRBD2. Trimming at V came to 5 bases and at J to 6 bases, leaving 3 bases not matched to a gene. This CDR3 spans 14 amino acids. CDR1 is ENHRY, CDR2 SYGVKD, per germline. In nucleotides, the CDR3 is TGTGCCATCAGTATAGCGGGAGGGCCCAATGAGCAGTTCTTC. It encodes CAISIAGGPNEQFF.

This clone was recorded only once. CDR3 region: CASRGGSSYEQYF. The CDR3 coding sequence is TGCGCCAGCAGGGGCGGGAGCTCCTACGAGCAGTACTTC. V and J are TRBV4-1 and TRBJ2-7; 7 bases fit TRBD2. Germline-derived CDR1 and CDR2 are MGHRA and YSYEKL. The length of the CDR3 is 13 residues. V trimming: 6 bases; J trimming: 0 bases; junction bases outside the gene matches: 2.

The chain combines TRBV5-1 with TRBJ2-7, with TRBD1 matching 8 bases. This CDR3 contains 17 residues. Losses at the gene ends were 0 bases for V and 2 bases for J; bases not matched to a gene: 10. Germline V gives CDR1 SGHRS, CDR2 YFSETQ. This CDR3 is CASSLGWGQAGPYEQYF. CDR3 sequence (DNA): TGCGCCAGCAGCTTGGGTTGGGGACAGGCGGGTCCCTACGAGCAGTACTTC. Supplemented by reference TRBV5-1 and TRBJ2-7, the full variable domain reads KAGVTQTPRYLIKTRGQQVTLSCSPISGHRSVSWYQQTPGQGLQFLFEYFSETQRNKGNFPGRFSGRQFSNSRSEMNVSTLELGDSALYLCASSLGWGQAGPYEQYFGPGTRLTVT.

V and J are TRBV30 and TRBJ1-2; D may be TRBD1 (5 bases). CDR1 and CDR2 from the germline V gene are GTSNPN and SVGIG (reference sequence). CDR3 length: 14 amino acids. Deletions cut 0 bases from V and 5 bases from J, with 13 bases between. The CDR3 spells CAWSVGVSLYGYTF. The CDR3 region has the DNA TGTGCCTGGAGTGTAGGGGTCTCTTTATATGGCTACACCTTC.

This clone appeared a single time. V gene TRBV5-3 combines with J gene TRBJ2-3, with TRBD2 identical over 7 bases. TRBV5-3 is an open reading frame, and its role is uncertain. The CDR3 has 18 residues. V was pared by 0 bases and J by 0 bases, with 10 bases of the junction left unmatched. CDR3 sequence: CARSLARAGPQSTDTQYF. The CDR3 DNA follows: TGTGCCAGAAGCTTGGCTCGAGCGGGACCACAAAGCACAGATACGCAGTATTTT.

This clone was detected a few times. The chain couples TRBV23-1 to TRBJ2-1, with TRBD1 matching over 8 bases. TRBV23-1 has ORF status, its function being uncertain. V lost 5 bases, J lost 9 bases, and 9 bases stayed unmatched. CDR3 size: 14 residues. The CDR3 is CASSCSGTGFEQFF. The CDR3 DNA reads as TGCGCCAGCAGTTGTTCCGGGACAGGCTTTGAGCAGTTCTTC.

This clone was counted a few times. The CDR3 protein is CASSESLGGRDIQYF. The CDR3 nucleotides read TGCGCCAGCAGTGAGTCGCTCGGGGGGCGAGACATTCAGTACTTC. The V call is TRBV10-1, the J call TRBJ2-4, with D tentatively TRBD2 (7 bases). Germline assignment: CDR1 WNHNN and CDR2 SYGVQD (reference sequence). V gave up 0 bases and J gave up 8 bases, with 14 bases separating them. This CDR3 region has 15 residues.

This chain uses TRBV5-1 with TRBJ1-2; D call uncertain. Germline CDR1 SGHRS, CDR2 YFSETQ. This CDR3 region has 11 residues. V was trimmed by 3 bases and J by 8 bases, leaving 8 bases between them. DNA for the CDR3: TGCGCCAGCAGCTCGGGTGGGGGCTACACCTTC. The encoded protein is CASSSGGGYTF.

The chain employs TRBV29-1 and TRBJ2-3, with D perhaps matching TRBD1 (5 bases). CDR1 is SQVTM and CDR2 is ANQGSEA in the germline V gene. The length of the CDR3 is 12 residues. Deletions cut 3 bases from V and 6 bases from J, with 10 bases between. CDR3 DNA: TGCAGCGTTGACCCACAGGCGGATACGCAGTATTTT. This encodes CSVDPQADTQYF.

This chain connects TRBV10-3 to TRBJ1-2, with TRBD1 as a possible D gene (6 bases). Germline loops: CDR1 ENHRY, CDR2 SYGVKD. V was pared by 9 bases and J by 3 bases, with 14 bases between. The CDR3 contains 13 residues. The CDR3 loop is CAMSTRTDYGYTF. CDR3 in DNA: TGTGCCATGTCTACCCGGACAGACTATGGCTACACCTTC.

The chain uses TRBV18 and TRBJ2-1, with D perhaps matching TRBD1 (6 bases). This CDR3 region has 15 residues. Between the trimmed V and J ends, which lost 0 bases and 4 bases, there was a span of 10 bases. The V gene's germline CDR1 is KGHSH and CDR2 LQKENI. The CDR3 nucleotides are TGTGCCAGCTCACCACCGAGCCAGGGGTACAATGAGCAGTTCTTC. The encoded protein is CASSPPSQGYNEQFF.

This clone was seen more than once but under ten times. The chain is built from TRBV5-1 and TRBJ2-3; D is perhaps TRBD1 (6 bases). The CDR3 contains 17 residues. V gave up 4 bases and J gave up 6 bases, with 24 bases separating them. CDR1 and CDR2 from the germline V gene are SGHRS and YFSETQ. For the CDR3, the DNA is TGCGCCAGCAGCCAAGCTGACAGGTCGTCGGTGTTTGATACGCAGTATTTT. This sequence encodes CASSQADRSSVFDTQYF.

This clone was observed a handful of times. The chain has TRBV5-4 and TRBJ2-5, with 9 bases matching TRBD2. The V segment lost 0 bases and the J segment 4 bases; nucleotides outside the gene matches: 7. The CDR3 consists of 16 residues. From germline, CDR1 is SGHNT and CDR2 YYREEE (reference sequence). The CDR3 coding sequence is TGTGCCAGCAGCTTGGGGGCGGGAGGGCCCGCAGAGACCCAGTACTTC. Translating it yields CASSLGAGGPAETQYF.

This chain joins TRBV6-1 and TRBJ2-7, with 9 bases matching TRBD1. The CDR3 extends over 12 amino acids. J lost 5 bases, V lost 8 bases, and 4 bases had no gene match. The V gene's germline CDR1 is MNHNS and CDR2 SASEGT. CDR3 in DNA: TGTGCCAGCCGGGACAGGGACGACGAGCAGTACTTC. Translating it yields CASRDRDDEQYF.

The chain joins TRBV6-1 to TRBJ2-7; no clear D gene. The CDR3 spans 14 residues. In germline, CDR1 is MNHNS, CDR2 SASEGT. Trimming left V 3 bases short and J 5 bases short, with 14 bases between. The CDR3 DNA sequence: TGTGCCAGCAGTGATGAAGGTGGGCAGGACGAGCAGTACTTC. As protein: CASSDEGGQDEQYF.

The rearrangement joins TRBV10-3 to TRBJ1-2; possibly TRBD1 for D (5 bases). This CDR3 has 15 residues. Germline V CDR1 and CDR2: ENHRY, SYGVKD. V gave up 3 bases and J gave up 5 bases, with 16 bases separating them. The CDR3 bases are TGTGCCATCAGTGACACACAGGCCCAAGAATATGGCTACACCTTC. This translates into CAISDTQAQEYGYTF.

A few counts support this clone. The CDR3 region is CASSGPSADNEQFF. Written as DNA, the CDR3 is TGCGCCAGCAGTGGCCCCTCGGCGGATAATGAGCAGTTCTTC. V is TRBV10-1 and J is TRBJ2-1; D is uncertain. The CDR3 has 14 residues. Trimming pared 4 bases from V and 7 bases from J, leaving 14 bases between. CDR1 and CDR2 (germline): WNHNN, SYGVQD (reference sequence).

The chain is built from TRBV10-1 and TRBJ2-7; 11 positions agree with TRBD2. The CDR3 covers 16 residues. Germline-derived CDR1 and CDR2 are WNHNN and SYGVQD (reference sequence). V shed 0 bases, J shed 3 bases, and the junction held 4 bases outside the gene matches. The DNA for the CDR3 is TGCGCCAGCAGTGAGTCCGGGACTAGCGGCATCTACGAGCAGTACTTC. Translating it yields CASSESGTSGIYEQYF.

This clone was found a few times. The CDR3 DNA is TGTGCCAGCACCGACAGGGGGCAAGCTAACTATGGCTACACCTTC. Its protein is CASTDRGQANYGYTF. The chain carries TRBV5-4 and TRBJ1-2; 10 bases map to TRBD1. Trimming cost V 6 bases and J 0 bases; bases outside gene matches: 5. The length of the CDR3 is 15 residues. Germline CDR1 reads SGHNT; CDR2 reads YYREEE (reference sequence).

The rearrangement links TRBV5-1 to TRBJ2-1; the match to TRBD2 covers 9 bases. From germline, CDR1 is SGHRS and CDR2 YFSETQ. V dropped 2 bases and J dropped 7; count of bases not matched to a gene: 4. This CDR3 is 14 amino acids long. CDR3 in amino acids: CASSFETSGNEQFF. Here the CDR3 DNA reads TGCGCCAGCAGCTTCGAGACTAGCGGAAATGAGCAGTTCTTC.

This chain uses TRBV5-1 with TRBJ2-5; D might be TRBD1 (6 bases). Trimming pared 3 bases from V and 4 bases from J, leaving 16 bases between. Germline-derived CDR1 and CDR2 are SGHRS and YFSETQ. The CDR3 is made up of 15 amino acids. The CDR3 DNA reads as TGCGCCAGCAGCTCTACAGGGTCTTATGTAGAGACCCAGTACTTC. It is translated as CASSSTGSYVETQYF.

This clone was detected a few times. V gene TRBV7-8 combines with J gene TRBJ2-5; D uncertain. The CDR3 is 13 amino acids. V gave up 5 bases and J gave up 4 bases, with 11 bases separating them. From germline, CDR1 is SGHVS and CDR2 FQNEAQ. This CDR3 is CASSTRRGETQYF. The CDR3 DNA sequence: TGTGCCAGCAGCACCCGACGAGGAGAGACCCAGTACTTC.

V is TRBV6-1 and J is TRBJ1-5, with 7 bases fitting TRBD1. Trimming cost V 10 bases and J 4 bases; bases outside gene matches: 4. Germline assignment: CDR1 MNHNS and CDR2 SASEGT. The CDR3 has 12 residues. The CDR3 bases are TGTGCCACTGGGACAGAGAATCAGCCCCAGCATTTT. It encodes CATGTENQPQHF.

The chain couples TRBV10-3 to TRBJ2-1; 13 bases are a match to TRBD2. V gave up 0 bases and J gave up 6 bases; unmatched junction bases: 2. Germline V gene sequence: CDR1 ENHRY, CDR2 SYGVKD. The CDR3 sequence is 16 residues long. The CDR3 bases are TGTGCCATCAGTGAGTCGTGGACTAGCGGGAGCAATGAGCAGTTCTTC. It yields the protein CAISESWTSGSNEQFF.

The chain's CDR3 is CASSSQPGLAGNNEQFF. CDR3 coding DNA: TGCGCCAGCAGTTCCCAACCCGGACTAGCGGGAAACAATGAGCAGTTCTTC. The chain recombines TRBV5-1 with TRBJ2-1; 12 nucleotides agree with TRBD2. V was clipped by 5 bases and J by 5 bases; unmatched bases: 11. The CDR3 length is 17 residues. Germline loops: CDR1 SGHRS, CDR2 YFSETQ.

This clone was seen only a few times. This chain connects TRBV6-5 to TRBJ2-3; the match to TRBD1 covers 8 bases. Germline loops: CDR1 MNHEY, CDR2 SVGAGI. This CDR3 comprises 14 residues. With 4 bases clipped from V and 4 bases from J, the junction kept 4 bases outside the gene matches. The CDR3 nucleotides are TGTGCCAGCAGTTCCACCAGGGGGCCAGATACGCAGTATTTT. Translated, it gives CASSSTRGPDTQYF.